Below, 21 T cell receptor beta chains from the same sample are listed, as sequenced in a study of breast tumors, draining lymph nodes, adjacent tissues. One entry per CDR3 protein, called by TCRdb with MiXCR from the multiplex PCR reads. The repertoire holds 180,000 or so distinct CDR3 sequences, with 33% as singletons. The lymph nodes were axillary draining lymph nodes from breast cancer patients. Sample: axillary lymph node tissue. The receptors come from a female donor with breast cancer. Some clones in this sample may be carry-over from other donors' samples.

In this sample, this clonotype turned up many times. The chain uses TRBV4-1 and TRBJ1-5; TRBD1 is a possible D gene (6 bases). Looked up from germline, CDR1 is MGHRA and CDR2 is YSYEKL. The CDR3 length is 16 residues. Trimming removed 4 bases from V and 6 bases from J, with 19 bases in between. The CDR3 nucleotides read TGCGCCAGCAGCCCAGTCCGGGGGCCCCCGGGTCAGCCCCAGCATTTT. Translated: CASSPVRGPPGQPQHF.

There are many counts of this clonotype. CDR3: CASSERGGAYEQYF. In DNA form, the CDR3 reads TGTGCCAGCAGTGAACGCGGGGGGGCATACGAGCAGTACTTC. This chain links TRBV6-1 with TRBJ2-7; 9 bases agree with TRBD2. Germline V gives CDR1 MNHNS, CDR2 SASEGT. This CDR3 is built from 14 residues. V lost 2 bases and J lost 4; bases outside the gene matches: 3.

This clonotype was recorded many times. The rearrangement uses TRBV7-8 and TRBJ2-7, with TRBD2 matching 10 bases. CDR1 SGHVS and CDR2 FQNEAQ come from the germline V gene. J was trimmed by 3 bases and V by 6 bases; bases with no gene match: 5. CDR3 length equals 14 residues. This chain's CDR3 is CASSFSSGSYEQYF. DNA of the CDR3: TGTGCCAGCAGTTTCTCTAGCGGGAGCTACGAGCAGTACTTC.

This clonotype showed up many times. The V gene is TRBV19, the J gene TRBJ2-7, with 9 bases aligning to TRBD1. CDR3 length equals 14 residues. Germline V gene data show CDR1 as LNHDA and CDR2 as SQIVND (reference sequence). V was pared by 6 bases and J by 1 base, with 4 bases of the junction left unmatched. The CDR3 spells CASRGTGQSYEQYF. DNA of the CDR3: TGTGCCAGTAGAGGGACAGGGCAGTCCTACGAGCAGTACTTC. Full variable domain (outside the CDR3, taken from reference TRBV19 and TRBJ2-7): DGGITQSPKYLFRKEGQNVTLSCEQNLNHDAMYWYRQDPGQGLRLIYYSQIVNDFQKGDIAEGYSVSREKKESFPLTVTSAQKNPTAFYLCASRGTGQSYEQYFGPGTRLTVT.

The sample holds a few counts of this clonotype. A much larger clonotype is one base distant, so this may be a read error. V is TRBV11-3 and J is TRBJ2-1; TRBD2 matches at 7 bases. The germline V gene encodes CDR1 SGHNT and CDR2 YENEEA. After removal of 1 base from V and 5 bases from J, the junction contained 11 bases not matched to a gene. The CDR3 consists of 17 residues. CDR3 in DNA: TGTGCCAGCAGCTTAGTTCTAGCGGCAGGGCCCCACAATGAGCAGTTCTTC. Its translation is CASSLVLAAGPHNEQFF.

In its sample, this clonotype was seen many times. The genes are TRBV11-2 and TRBJ2-5; tentative D call: TRBD1 (5 bases). There are 16 residues in the CDR3. Germline CDR1 reads SGHAT; CDR2 reads FQNNGV. Trimming pared 1 base from V and 0 bases from J, leaving 12 bases between. The CDR3 spells CASSLVGHLYQETQYF. CDR3 DNA: TGTGCCAGCAGCTTAGTAGGACACCTGTACCAAGAGACCCAGTACTTC. The variable domain in full, with the rest retrieved from reference TRBV11-2 and TRBJ2-5, is EAGVAQSPRYKIIEKRQSVAFWCNPISGHATLYWYQQILGQGPKLLIQFQNNGVVDDSQLPKDRFSAERLKGVDSTLKIQPAKLEDSAVYLCASSLVGHLYQETQYFGPGTRLLVL.

In this sample, this clonotype turned up a few times. This may stem from a read error, because a much larger clone lies one nucleotide away. The chain joins TRBV6-4 to TRBJ2-1; perhaps TRBD1 as D (5 bases). This CDR3 spans 15 amino acids. V lost 5 bases, J lost 6 bases, and 17 bases lay in between. Germline CDR1 is MRHNA and CDR2 is SNTAGT. CDR3 sequence reads: CASSLDKWGINEQFF. The CDR3 bases are TGTGCCAGCAGTCTGGATAAATGGGGCATCAATGAGCAGTTCTTC.

This clonotype appeared many times. The chain carries TRBV27 and TRBJ2-3; D not resolved. The CDR3 consists of 15 residues. The germline CDR1 and CDR2 sequences are MNHEY and SMNVEV (reference sequence). V was clipped by 5 bases and J by 0 bases, with 12 bases between them. The CDR3 bases are TGTGCCAGCAGTCTTTTAACGTTAAGCACAGATACGCAGTATTTT. The encoded protein is CASSLLTLSTDTQYF.

The chain joins TRBV7-7 to TRBJ2-6; 12 bases align to TRBD1. This CDR3 has 16 amino acids. Germline CDR1 and CDR2: SSHAT and FNYEAQ (reference sequence). The CDR3 sequence is CASDGTGGPGANVLTF. The CDR3 bases are TGTGCTAGCGATGGGACAGGGGGCCCTGGGGCCAACGTCCTGACTTTC.

This clonotype showed up many times. The V call is TRBV7-8, the J call TRBJ2-6, with TRBD2 matching 8 bases. After removal of 5 bases from V and 0 bases from J, the junction contained 9 bases not matched to a gene. The germline CDR1 and CDR2 sequences are SGHVS and FQNEAQ. The CDR3 is 18 residues long. CDR3 coding DNA: TGTGCCAGCAGCATTCCGGGACTAGATTTCTCTGGGGCCAACGTCCTGACTTTC. Protein sequence: CASSIPGLDFSGANVLTF. The full variable domain, in which reference TRBV7-8 and TRBJ2-6 provide the parts outside the CDR3, is GAGVSQSPRYKVAKRGQDVALRCDPISGHVSLFWYQQALGQGPEFLTYFQNEAQLDKSGLPSDRFFAERPEGSVSTLKIQRTQQEDSAVYLCASSIPGLDFSGANVLTFGAGSRLTVL.

This chain uses TRBV11-2 with TRBJ1-1, with no clear D. The germline CDR1 and CDR2 sequences are SGHAT and FQNNGV. The germline V and J ends were trimmed by 2 bases and 2 bases, with 9 bases remaining between them. This CDR3 contains 14 residues. Here the CDR3 reads CASSLSPINTEAFF. For the CDR3, the DNA is TGTGCCAGCAGCTTATCCCCCATAAACACTGAAGCTTTCTTT.

This clonotype was recorded at least ten times. The rearrangement links TRBV11-2 to TRBJ2-3; D is uncertain. The germline CDR1 and CDR2 sequences are SGHAT and FQNNGV. The CDR3 has 15 residues. Trimming shortened V by 5 bases and J by 1 base, and 13 bases separated the two germline ends. DNA for the CDR3: TGTGCCAGCAGCGGCCGGATCTATCGCACAGATACGCAGTATTTT. It codes for CASSGRIYRTDTQYF.

On this clonotype: Just one base apart from a much larger clone, this may be a read error. The genes are TRBV3-1 and TRBJ1-2, with D uncertain. This CDR3 is 12 amino acids long. Trimming left V 8 bases short and J 7 bases short, with 14 bases between. Germline CDR1 and CDR2: LGHDT and YNNKEL (reference sequence). The CDR3 nucleotides are TGTGCCAGCGGTCAGGAGGGTGGTGGCTACACCTTC. Its translation: CASGQEGGGYTF.

In this sample, this clonotype turned up many times. The J gene is TRBJ1-5, the V gene TRBV7-2; D is ambiguous. The CDR3 is 17 residues long. The V end was cut by 4 bases, the J end by 0 bases, with 16 bases between. The V gene's germline CDR1 is SGHTA and CDR2 FQGNSA. CDR3 DNA: TGTGCCAGCAGCTGGCGCCAGGCCCCCTATAGCAATCAGCCCCAGCATTTT. Encoded protein: CASSWRQAPYSNQPQHF.

At least ten counts were recorded for this clonotype. This chain links TRBV11-2 with TRBJ1-6; D is possibly TRBD1 (5 bases). V was pared by 1 base and J by 0 bases, with 7 bases between. The CDR3 is 16 amino acids. In germline, CDR1 is SGHAT, CDR2 FQNNGV. As DNA, the CDR3 is TGTGCCAGCAGCTTAGCCCAGGGCTCCTATAATTCACCCCTCCACTTT. This translates into CASSLAQGSYNSPLHF.

This chain connects TRBV5-1 to TRBJ2-3; D remains ambiguous. CDR1 is SGHRS and CDR2 is YFSETQ in the germline V gene. The V end lost 0 bases, the J end lost 0 bases, and 8 bases lay between the germline ends. The CDR3 runs 15 residues. Here the CDR3 reads CASSLGTKSTDTQYF. In DNA form, the CDR3 reads TGCGCCAGCAGCTTGGGGACGAAAAGCACAGATACGCAGTATTTT.

In this sample, this clonotype turned up many times. V and J are TRBV7-6 and TRBJ2-5; maybe TRBD2 (6 bases). From germline, CDR1 is SGHVS and CDR2 FNYEAQ. This CDR3 comprises 15 residues. Trimming stripped 1 base from V and 2 bases from J, with 11 bases between. This CDR3 reads CASSLGSGPQETQYF. CDR3 nucleotides: TGTGCCAGCAGCTTAGGAAGCGGGCCGCAAGAGACCCAGTACTTC.

This clonotype was counted at least ten times. This chain connects TRBV7-2 to TRBJ2-7; perhaps D is TRBD1 or TRBD2 (5 bases each). The CDR3 length is 15 residues. V lost 1 base and J lost 5, with 15 bases in between. The germline gives CDR1 SGHTA, CDR2 FQGNSA. CDR3 bases: TGTGCCAGCAGCTTAGAGGCAGGGAGTGCCCACGAGCAGTACTTC. As protein: CASSLEAGSAHEQYF.

Ten or more counts support this clonotype. V is TRBV2 and J is TRBJ2-2; D might be TRBD1 (6 bases). V dropped 4 bases and J dropped 7 bases, with 13 bases sitting between them. The germline V gene has CDR1 SNHLY and CDR2 FYNNEI. This CDR3 comprises 14 residues. This CDR3 reads CASSAGVTSGELFF. The CDR3, as DNA: TGTGCCAGCAGTGCAGGGGTTACAAGCGGGGAGCTGTTTTTT.

This clonotype has ten or more counts. A much bigger clone sits one base away, suggesting this may be a read error. This chain uses TRBV20-1 with TRBJ2-5; D may be TRBD1 (7 bases). The CDR3 runs 14 residues. Germline V gives CDR1 DFQATT, CDR2 SNEGSKA (reference sequence). Trimming shortened V by 8 bases and J by 7 bases, and 23 bases separated the two germline ends. CDR3: CSLSNRGRGATQYF. Written as DNA, the CDR3 is TGCAGTCTCTCTAACAGGGGCAGGGGGGCGACCCAGTACTTC.

The chain employs TRBV28 and TRBJ2-4; 8 bases fit TRBD2. This CDR3 has 16 residues. Germline CDR1 is MDHEN and CDR2 is SYDVKM. After removal of 5 bases from V and 9 bases from J, the junction contained 15 bases not matched to a gene. CDR3 protein: CASSPAAGGPKGIQYF. The CDR3 DNA reads TGTGCCAGCAGTCCAGCTGCGGGGGGCCCCAAAGGCATTCAGTACTTC.